The T cell receptor (beta chain) under discussion was sequenced for a study of blood T cell repertoires in COVID-19. Study-level information: COVID-19 samples from acute and convalescent phases originated in the United States, Italy and Spain. T cells, B-cell-depleted T cells, or PBMCs provided the cDNA or gDNA that served as material.

In the original workflow: Reference gene primer amplification in the assay estimated nucleated cell counts. Some clones are missing from TCRdb's copy, which holds only in-frame ones; the method was immunoSEQ multiplex PCR. That table is the source of V, J and clone size, and D and trimming were worked out from the DNA. The profile shows approximately 84,000 clones, 70% to 85% of them singletons. The trim removed 2 bases at V and 6 bases at J, leaving 0 bases unmatched. The CDR3 covers 12 residues. Germline CDR1 ENHRY, CDR2 SYGVKD. This chain joins TRBV10-3 and TRBJ1-2; 7 bases fit TRBD1. This receptor was identified in a man over 45 with active or convalescent COVID-19. Sequencing was done on a sample of peripheral blood. The CDR3 DNA reads as TGTGCCATCAGTGAGGACAGGGATGGCTACACCTTC. Translated, it gives CAISEDRDGYTF.